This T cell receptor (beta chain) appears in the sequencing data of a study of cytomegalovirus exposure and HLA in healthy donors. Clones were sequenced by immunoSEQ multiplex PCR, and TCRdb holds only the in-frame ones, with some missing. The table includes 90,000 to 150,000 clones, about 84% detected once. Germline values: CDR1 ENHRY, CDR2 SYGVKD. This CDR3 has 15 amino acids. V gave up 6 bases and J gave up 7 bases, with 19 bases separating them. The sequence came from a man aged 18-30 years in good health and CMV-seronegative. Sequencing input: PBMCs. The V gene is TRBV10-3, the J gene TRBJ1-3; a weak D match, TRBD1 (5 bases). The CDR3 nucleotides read TGTGCCATCAGGGGTGACAGTAACCTCTGGAACACCATATATTTT. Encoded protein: CAIRGDSNLWNTIYF.